This T cell receptor beta chain was sequenced during a study of shared clonotypes between healthy human individuals. The study, taken as a whole, reports: How much donors shared clonotypes was expected to be affected by sequencing depth.

Nashville, Tennessee was home to all donors, who were Caucasian adults. It was into CD45RA+ naive and CD45RA-negative memory subsets that the CD4+ cells were split. Points on this clone: Antigen unknown.

Genomic DNA of each subset was evenly split across several immunoSEQ plates. The assay was immunoSEQ multiplex PCR, and TCRdb's table has in-frame clones only and misses some. The sample contains about 1 million clones, about 80% of which appear only once. Sequencing used memory CD4+ T cells from PBMCs. Stated subset: CD45RA-negative fraction. The TCR sequence derives from a man between 18 and 35 years old in good health. Some clones in this sample may be carry-over from other donors' samples.

Here the CDR3 DNA reads TGTGCCAGCAGCGGAGGTTCTAGCGGGACCTCCTACGAGCAGTACTTC. Amino acid sequence: CASSGGSSGTSYEQYF. This chain connects TRBV28 to TRBJ2-7, with 9 bases lining up with TRBD2. In germline, CDR1 is MDHEN, CDR2 SYDVKM. This CDR3 contains 16 residues. Trimming removed 6 bases from V and 0 bases from J; junction bases left unmatched: 9.